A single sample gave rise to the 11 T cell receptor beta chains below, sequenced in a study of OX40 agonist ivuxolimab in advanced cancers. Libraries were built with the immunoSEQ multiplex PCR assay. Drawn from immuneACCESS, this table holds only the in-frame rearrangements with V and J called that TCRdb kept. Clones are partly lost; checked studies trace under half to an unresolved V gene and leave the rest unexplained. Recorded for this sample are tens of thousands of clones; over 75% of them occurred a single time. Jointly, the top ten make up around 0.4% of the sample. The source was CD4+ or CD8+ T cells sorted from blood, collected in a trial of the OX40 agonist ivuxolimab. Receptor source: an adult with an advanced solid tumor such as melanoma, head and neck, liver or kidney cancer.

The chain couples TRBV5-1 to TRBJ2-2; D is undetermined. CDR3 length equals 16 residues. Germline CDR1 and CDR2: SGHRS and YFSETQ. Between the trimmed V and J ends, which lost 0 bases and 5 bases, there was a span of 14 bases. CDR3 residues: CASSLGPGRSTGELFF. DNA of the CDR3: TGCGCCAGCAGCTTGGGGCCGGGTAGGTCGACCGGGGAGCTGTTTTTT.

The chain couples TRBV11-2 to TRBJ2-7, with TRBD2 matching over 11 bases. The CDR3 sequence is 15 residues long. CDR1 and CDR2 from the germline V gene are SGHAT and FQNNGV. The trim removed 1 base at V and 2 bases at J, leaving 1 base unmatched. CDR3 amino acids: CASSLATSGTYEQYF. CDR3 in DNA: TGTGCCAGCAGCTTAGCGACTAGCGGGACCTACGAGCAGTACTTC.

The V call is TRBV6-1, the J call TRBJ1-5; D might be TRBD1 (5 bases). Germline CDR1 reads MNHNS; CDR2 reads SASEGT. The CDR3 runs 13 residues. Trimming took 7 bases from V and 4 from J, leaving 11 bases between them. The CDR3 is CASISGGNQPQHF. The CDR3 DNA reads TGTGCCAGCATAAGCGGGGGGAATCAGCCCCAGCATTTT.

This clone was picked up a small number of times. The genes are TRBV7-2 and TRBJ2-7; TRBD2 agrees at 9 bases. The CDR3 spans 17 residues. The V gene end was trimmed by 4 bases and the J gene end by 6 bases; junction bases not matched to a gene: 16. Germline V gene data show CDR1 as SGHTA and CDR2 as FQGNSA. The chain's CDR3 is CASSSQKTSGSMGEQYF. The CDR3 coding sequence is TGTGCCAGCAGCTCGCAGAAGACTAGCGGTTCAATGGGCGAGCAGTACTTC.

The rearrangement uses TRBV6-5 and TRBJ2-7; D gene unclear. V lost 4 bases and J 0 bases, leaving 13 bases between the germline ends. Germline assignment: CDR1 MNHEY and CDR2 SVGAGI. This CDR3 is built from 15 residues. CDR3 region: CASSFTADSSYEQYF. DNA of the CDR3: TGTGCCAGCAGTTTTACGGCGGATAGCTCCTACGAGCAGTACTTC.

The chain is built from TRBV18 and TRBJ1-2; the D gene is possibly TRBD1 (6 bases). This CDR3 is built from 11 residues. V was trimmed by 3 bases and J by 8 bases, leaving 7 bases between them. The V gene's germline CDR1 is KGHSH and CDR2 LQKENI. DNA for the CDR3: TGTGCCAGCTCACCTGGGGGCGGCTACACCTTC. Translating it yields CASSPGGGYTF.

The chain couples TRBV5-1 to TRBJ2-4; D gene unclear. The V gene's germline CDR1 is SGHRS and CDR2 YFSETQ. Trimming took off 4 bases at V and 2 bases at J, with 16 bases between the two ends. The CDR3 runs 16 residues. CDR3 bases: TGCGCCAGCAGCCCCGGGTCTCCGCCGACCAAAAACATTCAGTACTTC. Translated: CASSPGSPPTKNIQYF.

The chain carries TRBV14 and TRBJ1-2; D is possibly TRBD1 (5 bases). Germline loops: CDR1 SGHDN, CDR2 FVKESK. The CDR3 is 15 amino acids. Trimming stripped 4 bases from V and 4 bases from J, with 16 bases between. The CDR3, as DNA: TGTGCCAGCAGCCCGGGACTCCAGACCCCCTATGGCTACACCTTC. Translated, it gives CASSPGLQTPYGYTF. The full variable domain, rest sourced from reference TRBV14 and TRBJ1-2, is EAGVTQFPSHSVIEKGQTVTLRCDPISGHDNLYWYRRVMGKEIKFLLHFVKESKQDESGMPNNRFLAERTGGTYSTLKVQPAELEDSGVYFCASSPGLQTPYGYTFGSGTRLTVV.

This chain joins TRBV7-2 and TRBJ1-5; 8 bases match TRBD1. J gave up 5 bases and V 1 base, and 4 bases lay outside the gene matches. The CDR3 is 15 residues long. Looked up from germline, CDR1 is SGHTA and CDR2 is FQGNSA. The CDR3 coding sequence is TGTGCCAGCAGCTTAGGTGGACAGGGCCATCAGCCCCAGCATTTT. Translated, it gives CASSLGGQGHQPQHF.

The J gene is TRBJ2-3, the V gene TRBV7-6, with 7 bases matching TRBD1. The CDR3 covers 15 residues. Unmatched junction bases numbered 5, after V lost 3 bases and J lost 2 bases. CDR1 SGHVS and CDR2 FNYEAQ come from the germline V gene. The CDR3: CASSLTGLNTDTQYF. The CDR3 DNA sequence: TGTGCCAGCAGCTTGACAGGGCTCAACACAGATACGCAGTATTTT.

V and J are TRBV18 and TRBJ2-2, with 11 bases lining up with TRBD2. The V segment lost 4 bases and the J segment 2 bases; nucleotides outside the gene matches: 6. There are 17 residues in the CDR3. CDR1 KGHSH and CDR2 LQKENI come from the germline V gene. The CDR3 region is CASSRRLAGPNTGELFF. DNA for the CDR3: TGTGCCAGCTCACGTCGACTAGCGGGGCCTAACACCGGGGAGCTGTTTTTT.